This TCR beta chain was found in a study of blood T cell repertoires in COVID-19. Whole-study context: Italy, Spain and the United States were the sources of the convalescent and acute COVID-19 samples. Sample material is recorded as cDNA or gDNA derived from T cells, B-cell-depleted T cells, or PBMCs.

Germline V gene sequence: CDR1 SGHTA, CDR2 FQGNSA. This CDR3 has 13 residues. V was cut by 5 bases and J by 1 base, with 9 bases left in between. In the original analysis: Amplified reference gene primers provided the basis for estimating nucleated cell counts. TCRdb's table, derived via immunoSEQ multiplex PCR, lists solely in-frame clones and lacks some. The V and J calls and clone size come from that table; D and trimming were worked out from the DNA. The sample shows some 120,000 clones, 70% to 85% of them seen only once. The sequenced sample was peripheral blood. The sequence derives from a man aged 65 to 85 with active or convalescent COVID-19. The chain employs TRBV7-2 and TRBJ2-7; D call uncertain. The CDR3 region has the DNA TGTGCCAGCAGCCCACAGAATTCCTACGAGCAGTACTTC. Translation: CASSPQNSYEQYF.